The clone carrying this T cell receptor beta chain was recorded at least ten times. This sample is part of a study of molecular identifiers for immune sequencing clone quantification. V lost 1 base to trimming and J lost 5 bases, with 17 bases between them. The CDR3 consists of 16 residues. The V gene's germline CDR1 is SGHTA and CDR2 FQGNSA. TCRdb redid the calling of the PCR reads with MiXCR, one entry per CDR3 protein. The data show 37,000 or so distinct CDR3 sequences, roughly 18% seen once. V and J are TRBV7-2 and TRBJ2-5; the D gene is possibly TRBD2 (5 bases). The clonotype comes from a human donor in good health. Some libraries in this study had Jurkat cell RNA spiked in. The sequenced material came from naive CD8+ T cells from blood, with Jurkat cell RNA spiked in. The subset here: FACS-sorted CD8+CD4-CCR7+CD45RA+ naive T cells. CDR3 bases: TGTGCCAGCAGCTTAGATCGGCCTAGCCCTACGGAGACCCAGTACTTC. Translation: CASSLDRPSPTETQYF. Combining the CDR3 with reference TRBV7-2 and TRBJ2-5 gives the whole variable domain GAGVSQSPSNKVTEKGKDVELRCDPISGHTALYWYRQSLGQGLEFLIYFQGNSAPDKSGLPSDRFSAERTGGSVSTLTIQRTQQEDSAVYLCASSLDRPSPTETQYFGPGTRLLVL.